The next 11 T cell receptor beta chains were all read from a single sample in a study of CD8 T cells in Susac syndrome. Random hexamers were used to reverse transcribe the RNA input (about 0.5 to 1 ug). TCRdb reprocessed the immunoSEQ multiplex PCR reads via MiXCR and lists one record per CDR3 protein. Among roughly 250,000 distinct CDR3 sequences listed, 95% to 97% were seen once. Material for sequencing was CD4+ T cells from PBMCs. These receptors came from a human donor with Susac syndrome.

This clonotype was picked up one time. The V and J genes are TRBV7-9 and TRBJ2-7; the D is unclear. This CDR3 is built from 12 residues. V lost 1 base and J 4 bases, leaving 5 bases between the germline ends. Germline V gene data show CDR1 as SEHNR and CDR2 as FQNEAQ (reference sequence). DNA of the CDR3: TGTGCCAGCAGCTTAGTTTTTTACGAGCAGTACTTC. This gives the protein CASSLVFYEQYF.

The J gene is TRBJ2-2, the V gene TRBV29-1, with TRBD2 as a possible D gene (6 bases). The ends were cut back, 3 bases at V and 6 bases at J, with 17 bases in the middle. From germline, CDR1 is SQVTM and CDR2 ANQGSEA. This CDR3 contains 15 residues. CDR3 residues: CSVDPGTRTPGELFF. Written as DNA, the CDR3 is TGCAGCGTTGACCCTGGGACTCGAACCCCCGGGGAGCTGTTTTTT.

This chain uses TRBV30 with TRBJ1-3, with D unclear. The CDR3 extends over 12 amino acids. Germline V gene data show CDR1 as GTSNPN and CDR2 as SVGIG (reference sequence). V lost 2 bases and J 4 bases, leaving 6 bases between the germline ends. The CDR3 here is CAWSTRGNTIYF. The DNA for the CDR3 is TGTGCCTGGAGTACCCGGGGAAACACCATATATTTT.

This chain uses TRBV25-1 with TRBJ1-2; weak D call: TRBD1 (6 bases). Germline CDR1 is MGHDK and CDR2 is SYGVNS. The CDR3 is 13 residues long. Trimming left V 8 bases short and J 7 bases short, with 17 bases between. CDR3: CASGLSGGSGYTF. The CDR3 DNA follows: TGTGCCAGCGGCCTGTCGGGGGGCAGTGGCTACACCTTC.

The chain is built from TRBV30 and TRBJ1-1, with 7 bases fitting TRBD1. After removal of 0 bases from V and 5 bases from J, the junction contained 3 bases not matched to a gene. Germline V gene data show CDR1 as GTSNPN and CDR2 as SVGIG (reference sequence). The CDR3 covers 13 residues. CDR3 in amino acids: CAWSVQQGTEAFF. CDR3 DNA sequence: TGTGCCTGGAGTGTACAACAGGGGACTGAAGCTTTCTTT.

This clonotype was recorded only once. The rearrangement links TRBV7-9 to TRBJ1-5; D is perhaps TRBD1 (5 bases). CDR1 is SEHNR, CDR2 FQNEAQ, per germline (reference sequence). The CDR3 consists of 15 residues. V lost 7 bases, J lost 10 bases, and 23 bases lay in between. CDR3 sequence reads: CASIRGAGPPHPQHF. CDR3 coding DNA: TGTGCCAGCATACGTGGGGCAGGTCCCCCGCACCCCCAGCATTTT.

This clonotype was recorded once. The chain links TRBV10-2 to TRBJ2-3, with 9 bases lining up with TRBD2. Germline CDR1 reads WSHSY; CDR2 reads SAAADI. The CDR3 totals 15 residues. V was pared by 7 bases and J by 4 bases, with 9 bases of the junction left unmatched. The CDR3 DNA follows: TGCGCCAGCACCCATGGGGCGGGAGGGGCAGATACGCAGTATTTT. Protein product: CASTHGAGGADTQYF.

This rearrangement joins TRBV7-9 to TRBJ1-2; D not resolved. CDR1 SEHNR and CDR2 FQNEAQ come from the germline V gene (reference sequence). Trimming took 5 bases from V and 7 from J, leaving 17 bases between them. CDR3 size: 14 residues. The CDR3 reads CASSNGPDVGGYTF. DNA for the CDR3: TGTGCCAGCAGCAACGGACCCGATGTTGGTGGCTACACCTTC.

V gene TRBV20-1 combines with J gene TRBJ2-1, with TRBD2 matching over 12 bases. Germline trimming cut 0 bases from V and 0 bases from J; bases unmatched to any gene: 9. The CDR3 totals 19 residues. Per germline, CDR1 DFQATT and CDR2 SNEGSKA (reference sequence). The chain's CDR3 is CSAREWTSGAAPSYNEQFF. The CDR3 DNA reads as TGCAGTGCTAGAGAATGGACTAGCGGGGCCGCCCCCTCCTACAATGAGCAGTTCTTC.

The count of this clonotype is one. The rearrangement uses TRBV20-1 and TRBJ1-4; D perhaps matches TRBD1 (5 bases). CDR1 and CDR2 (germline): DFQATT, SNEGSKA (reference sequence). V dropped 1 base and J dropped 5 bases, with 17 bases sitting between them. The CDR3 is 16 amino acids. CDR3 bases: TGCAGTGCTAGAGTGGGAGGGTCGGGGCCAAATGAAAAACTGTTTTTT. Translation gives CSARVGGSGPNEKLFF.

The J gene is TRBJ1-3, the V gene TRBV9, with D maybe TRBD1 (5 bases). The V and J ends lost 3 bases and 0 bases respectively, with 10 bases between them. Looked up from germline, CDR1 is SGDLS and CDR2 is YYNGEE. The CDR3 sequence is 15 residues long. The CDR3 bases are TGTGCCAGCAGCGCCAGGGACGGCTCTGGAAACACCATATATTTT. Translating it yields CASSARDGSGNTIYF.